This note documents a single TCR beta chain sequence. Its antigen is currently not known. No much larger clonotype is one base removed from it; base qualities were not supplied. The immunoSEQ Assay, a bias-controlled multiplex PCR, was used to amplify TCRbeta CDR3 regions from genomic DNA. Concerning the study's data processing: The number of nucleated cells in each sample was estimated from the amplification of reference gene primers within the assay. Sequence reads were collapsed and filtered to measure the absolute abundance of every unique TCRbeta CDR3 rearrangement. Productive Simpson clonality was computed per sample as the square root of Simpson's diversity index over productive rearrangements. TCRdb took this table from immuneACCESS and kept in-frame rearrangements with V and J called. Such tables lack part of the clones; where checked against another copy, unresolved V genes explain under half of the gap, and the rest is unexplained. V and J calls and clone size come straight from that table; D and trimming were deduced from the DNA. The sample data list just under 40,000 clones, and about 89% of these were observed just once. The top ten clonotypes cover less than 25% of the sample.

This sample was taken from a study of blood T cell repertoires in COVID-19 (dated by TCRdb to about 2020). General notes on the study: The collaborator samples originated in the United States, Italy and Spain and spanned the acute and convalescent phases of COVID-19. The repertoires were released in a freely available public database meant as a resource for research on the immune response to SARS-CoV-2. The material from the prospective study consisted of cDNA or gDNA derived from T cells, B-cell-depleted T cells, or PBMCs. Sample metadata almost always included a de-identified subject ID, COVID-19 status, age in years and sex. Deeply sampled blood TCRbeta repertoires from subjects exposed to, actively infected with, or recovered from COVID-19 were included in the dataset. Where HLA class I and class II types were available, the types were taken from metadata supplied by the sample provider, not from assay-based typing. The samples were drawn from two sources: the first 160 participants of the ongoing ImmuneRACE study, and 1,200 or so subjects contributed by 6 global collaborators.

The collaborating institutions used their own protocols to collect whole blood in K2EDTA tubes. For TCRbeta analysis, collaborators shipped samples as frozen whole blood, isolated PBMCs, or DNA extracted from either of those sample types. Looking up the germline V gene yields CDR1 MNHNS and CDR2 SASEGT. V lost 3 bases and J lost 2 bases, and the count of bases not matched to a germline gene is 5. The CDR3 has 17 amino acids, counting the end cysteine and phenylalanine. CDR3 DNA is the only sequence kept; it has 51 bases, read in frame from the first base. Here is what the overall study found, with its caveats: How much clinical and demographic metadata was included differed by source and by participant, and the metadata was provided uncurated.

Sequenced material: peripheral blood. The chain couples TRBV6-1 to TRBJ2-7, and 15 junction bases match TRBD2. The clonotype comes from a man aged 50-60 years with active or convalescent COVID-19. The base sequence is TGTGCCAGCAGTGAGGGACTAGCGGGAGGCTATCCCTACGAGCAGTACTTC. Its protein product is CASSEGLAGGYPYEQYF.